The 20 T cell receptor beta chains below all came from one sample that was sequenced in a study of cytomegalovirus exposure and HLA in healthy donors. PCR primers comprised 60 Vbeta and 13 Jbeta primers. The protocol was immunoSEQ multiplex PCR, while the TCRdb copy is restricted to in-frame clones and leaves out a portion. Its clone listing holds over 100,000 clones. What was sequenced was PBMCs. The source is a woman aged 40 to 50 in good health and CMV-seropositive.

CDR3 DNA: TGTGCCAGCAGCGCCGGGACTTGGGCTTTCTTT. Amino acid sequence: CASSAGTWAFF. This chain joins TRBV14 and TRBJ1-1; D may be TRBD1 (5 bases). The CDR3 totals 11 residues. V was cut by 5 bases and J by 11 bases, with 12 bases left in between. Per germline, CDR1 SGHDN and CDR2 FVKESK. Combining the CDR3 with reference TRBV14 and TRBJ1-1 gives the whole variable domain EAGVTQFPSHSVIEKGQTVTLRCDPISGHDNLYWYRRVMGKEIKFLLHFVKESKQDESGMPNNRFLAERTGGTYSTLKVQPAELEDSGVYFCASSAGTWAFFGQGTRLTVV.

V gene TRBV10-3 combines with J gene TRBJ2-1, with D hard to call. Trimming removed 6 bases at V and 6 bases at J, with 15 bases between. Germline lookup yields CDR1 ENHRY and CDR2 SYGVKD. This CDR3 spans 14 amino acids. The CDR3 loop is CAIRRLEASNEQFF. DNA of the CDR3: TGTGCCATCAGACGCCTAGAAGCGTCCAATGAGCAGTTCTTC.

Regarding this clone: The junction and the germline gene differ at one end; a read error may be behind it. The chain couples TRBV28 to TRBJ1-1; tentatively, D is TRBD1 (6 bases). Looked up from germline, CDR1 is MDHEN and CDR2 is SYDVKM. This CDR3 has 15 residues. Written as DNA, the CDR3 is TGTGCCAGCAGTCTATGGACAGCCGTGAACACTGAAGCTTTCTTT. Translated: CASSLWTAVNTEAFF.

The gene calls are TRBV28 and TRBJ2-5; TRBD2 aligns across 9 bases. Unmatched junction bases numbered 15, after V lost 5 bases and J lost 2 bases. The CDR3 contains 18 residues. Germline V gene sequence: CDR1 MDHEN, CDR2 SYDVKM. The CDR3 nucleotides read TGTGCCAGCAGTCCGCCCCCCTCGACTAGCGGAATACAAGAGACCCAGTACTTC. Protein product: CASSPPPSTSGIQETQYF.

The rearrangement uses TRBV4-1 and TRBJ2-7; the D gene is possibly TRBD2 (6 bases). CDR1 MGHRA and CDR2 YSYEKL come from the germline V gene. V was clipped by 5 bases and J by 1 base, with 15 bases between them. This CDR3 spans 15 amino acids. CDR3 region: CASSSTPGLSYEQYF. CDR3 nucleotides: TGCGCCAGCAGCTCTACACCGGGACTGTCCTACGAGCAGTACTTC.

This chain uses TRBV6-5 with TRBJ2-2; D is undetermined. This CDR3 contains 15 residues. Trimming removed 7 bases from V and 4 bases from J, with 16 bases in between. The germline V gene encodes CDR1 MNHEY and CDR2 SVGAGI. CDR3 sequence reads: CASKLQKVRTGELFF. The CDR3 bases are TGTGCCAGCAAGCTACAGAAGGTTCGCACCGGGGAGCTGTTTTTT.

The V gene is TRBV7-9, the J gene TRBJ2-1; 12 bases map to TRBD2. This CDR3 contains 15 residues. Germline lookup yields CDR1 SEHNR and CDR2 FQNEAQ (reference sequence). Germline trimming cut 4 bases from V and 9 bases from J; bases unmatched to any gene: 7. CDR3 bases: TGTGCCAGCAGCTCTCGGACTAGCGGGGTGGTTGAGCAGTTCTTC. Translation gives CASSSRTSGVVEQFF.

The DNA of the CDR3 is TGTGCCTGGAGTCGGTTAGGGGGGGGGTACGAGCAGTACTTC. It specifies CAWSRLGGGYEQYF. The chain combines TRBV30 with TRBJ2-7; D perhaps matches TRBD2 (7 bases). The germline V gene encodes CDR1 GTSNPN and CDR2 SVGIG (reference sequence). V lost 2 bases, J lost 4 bases, and 15 bases lay in between. The CDR3 length is 14 residues.

The rearrangement uses TRBV5-4 and TRBJ2-7; 10 nucleotides line up with TRBD2. Germline trimming cut 4 bases from V and 1 base from J; bases unmatched to any gene: 5. The CDR3 has 15 residues. The germline gives CDR1 SGHNT, CDR2 YYREEE (reference sequence). The CDR3 reads CASSVGTSASYEQYF. CDR3 DNA: TGTGCCAGCAGCGTAGGGACTAGCGCTTCCTACGAGCAGTACTTC.

The chain has TRBV29-1 and TRBJ2-2; TRBD2 agrees at 10 bases. The CDR3 consists of 15 residues. Germline V gives CDR1 SQVTM, CDR2 ANQGSEA. V was pared by 6 bases and J by 6 bases, with 10 bases of the junction left unmatched. The CDR3: CSVAPSGSGAGELFF. The CDR3, as DNA: TGCAGCGTCGCACCTAGCGGGAGTGGCGCCGGGGAGCTGTTTTTT.

The chain couples TRBV4-3 to TRBJ2-7, with D tentatively TRBD2 (6 bases). Per the germline V gene, CDR1 is LGHNA and CDR2 is YSLEER. This CDR3 is built from 14 residues. Trimming cost V 6 bases and J 4 bases, with 16 bases left between them. The CDR3 is CASSPGGGSYEQYF. In nucleotides, the CDR3 is TGCGCCAGCAGTCCCGGTGGAGGGTCGTACGAGCAGTACTTC.

This chain uses TRBV7-8 with TRBJ1-5, with 7 bases fitting TRBD1. Germline V gene sequence: CDR1 SGHVS, CDR2 FQNEAQ. This CDR3 is built from 14 residues. Trimming cost V 8 bases and J 3 bases; bases outside gene matches: 7. The chain's CDR3 is CASSQGDVNQPQHF. The CDR3 nucleotides read TGTGCCAGCTCGCAGGGGGATGTCAATCAGCCCCAGCATTTT.

The gene calls are TRBV27 and TRBJ1-4, with 7 positions matching TRBD1. Looked up from germline, CDR1 is MNHEY and CDR2 is SMNVEV (reference sequence). The CDR3 is 14 amino acids. Losses at the gene ends were 0 bases for V and 13 bases for J; bases not matched to a gene: 8. CDR3 sequence reads: CASSLSGTAFGLFF. The CDR3 nucleotides read TGTGCCAGCAGTTTATCGGGGACAGCCTTTGGACTGTTTTTT. Variable domain in full (rest from reference TRBV27 and TRBJ1-4): EAQVTQNPRYLITVTGKKLTVTCSQNMNHEYMSWYRQDPGLGLRQIYYSMNVEVTDKGDVPEGYKVSRKEKRNFPLILESPSPNQTSLYFCASSLSGTAFGLFFGSGTQLSVL.

The CDR3: CASRKPGLAGVRDTGELFF. CDR3 sequence (DNA): TGCGCCAGCAGAAAACCGGGACTAGCGGGAGTACGGGACACCGGGGAGCTGTTTTTT. The chain links TRBV5-1 to TRBJ2-2; 14 nucleotides align to TRBD2. Germline loops: CDR1 SGHRS, CDR2 YFSETQ. This CDR3 has 19 residues. V shed 5 bases and J 3 bases; nucleotides not matched to a gene: 12.

The V gene is TRBV9, the J gene TRBJ2-2; 8 nucleotides align to TRBD1. The CDR3 covers 16 residues. Germline values: CDR1 SGDLS, CDR2 YYNGEE. V trimming: 0 bases; J trimming: 4 bases; junction bases outside the gene matches: 5. DNA of the CDR3: TGTGCCAGCAGCGTAGGACAGGGGAGGCCCACCGGGGAGCTGTTTTTT. Amino acid sequence: CASSVGQGRPTGELFF.

V is TRBV6-1 and J is TRBJ2-3; tentatively, D is TRBD2 (5 bases). V was pared by 7 bases and J by 1 base, with 6 bases between. The CDR3 runs 12 residues. Germline lookup yields CDR1 MNHNS and CDR2 SASEGT. The CDR3 nucleotides read TGTGCCAGCATGCGGGGCACAGATACGCAGTATTTT. This sequence encodes CASMRGTDTQYF.

The V and J genes are TRBV7-6 and TRBJ1-1, with D perhaps TRBD1 (6 bases). Per the germline V gene, CDR1 is SGHVS and CDR2 is FNYEAQ. The CDR3 runs to 17 residues. Trimming shortened V by 4 bases and J by 3 bases, and 21 bases separated the two germline ends. DNA of the CDR3: TGTGCCAGCAGCTCGGGAAACGTCGACAGGCTTGACACTGAAGCTTTCTTT. The encoded protein is CASSSGNVDRLDTEAFF.

J is TRBJ2-5 and V is TRBV6-5; D remains ambiguous. The DNA end is more similar to TRBJ2-7, so the J call may be wrong. The CDR3 sequence is 13 residues long. Germline V gene lookup returns CDR1 MNHEY and CDR2 SVGAGI. The CDR3 nucleotides read TGTGCCAGCAGTTACTCGAGAGCCTACGAGCAGTACTTC. Translation: CASSYSRAYEQYF.

The rearrangement uses TRBV7-8 and TRBJ2-6, with a possible D match to TRBD1 (6 bases). The CDR3 runs 17 residues. The V end lost 5 bases, the J end lost 4 bases, and 18 bases lay between the germline ends. Germline CDR1 reads SGHVS; CDR2 reads FQNEAQ. The CDR3 bases are TGTGCCAGCAGCCCAACCCCAGGACAGACCGGGGCCAACGTCCTGACTTTC. It specifies CASSPTPGQTGANVLTF.

The rearrangement joins TRBV7-2 to TRBJ2-5, with 12 bases that match TRBD2. V gave up 5 bases and J gave up 2 bases; unmatched junction bases: 6. The CDR3 covers 16 residues. Germline CDR1 SGHTA, CDR2 FQGNSA. The CDR3 is CASSPGLAGSQETQYF. The CDR3 DNA reads TGTGCCAGCAGCCCCGGACTAGCGGGAAGTCAAGAGACCCAGTACTTC.